The 7 T cell receptor beta chains below were found in one sample sequenced in a study of shared clonotypes between healthy human individuals. Here immunoSEQ multiplex PCR was the method, and the copy in TCRdb shows in-frame clones only, minus some. The sample has hundreds of thousands of clones, around 74% seen once. Input material: memory CD4+ T cells sorted from blood. Stated subset: CD45RA-negative fraction. The receptors originated from a woman younger than 45 in good health.

The rearrangement uses TRBV28 and TRBJ2-1; 9 bases are a match to TRBD2. This CDR3 region has 13 residues. Germline CDR1 reads MDHEN; CDR2 reads SYDVKM. Trimming at V came to 6 bases and at J to 7 bases, leaving 4 bases not matched to a gene. The CDR3 nucleotides read TGTGCCAGCAGGGCGGGAGGGCGAAATGAGCAGTTCTTC. This translates into CASRAGGRNEQFF.

The chain combines TRBV18 with TRBJ2-7; D not certain. The germline gives CDR1 KGHSH, CDR2 LQKENI. Trimming cost V 6 bases and J 2 bases, with 5 bases left between them. The CDR3 totals 11 residues. Here the CDR3 reads CASSDTYEQYF. Written as DNA, the CDR3 is TGTGCCAGCTCCGATACCTACGAGCAGTACTTC.

The sample holds one count of this clone. The chain joins TRBV18 to TRBJ2-7, with 10 bases that match TRBD1. The trim removed 4 bases at V and 6 bases at J, leaving 3 bases unmatched. This CDR3 has 13 residues. The V gene's germline CDR1 is KGHSH and CDR2 LQKENI. The CDR3 bases are TGTGCCAGCTCACAGGGACAGGGGTTCGAGCAGTACTTC. Amino acid sequence: CASSQGQGFEQYF. Full variable domain (outside the CDR3, taken from reference TRBV18 and TRBJ2-7): NAGVMQNPRHLVRRRGQEARLRCSPMKGHSHVYWYRQLPEEGLKFMVYLQKENIIDESGMPKERFSAEFPKEGPSILRIQQVVRGDSAAYFCASSQGQGFEQYFGPGTRLTVT.

The rearrangement uses TRBV7-3 and TRBJ2-7, with a possible D match to TRBD1 (6 bases). This CDR3 has 13 amino acids. V lost 2 bases and J lost 3, with 8 bases in between. Germline V lookup: CDR1 SGHTA, CDR2 FQGTGA. The DNA for the CDR3 is TGTGCCAGCAGCTTACAGGGGAACTACGAGCAGTACTTC. It translates to CASSLQGNYEQYF.

The chain employs TRBV27 and TRBJ1-3; a weak D match, TRBD1 (5 bases). Germline V gene data show CDR1 as MNHEY and CDR2 as SMNVEV (reference sequence). The CDR3 contains 13 residues. Trimming removed 6 bases at V and 9 bases at J, with 15 bases between. This chain's CDR3 is CASRGWGSSTIYF. The CDR3 DNA follows: TGTGCCAGCAGGGGGTGGGGGAGTAGCACCATATATTTT.

The chain is built from TRBV4-1 and TRBJ2-5; TRBD1 agrees at 7 bases. CDR1 MGHRA and CDR2 YSYEKL come from the germline V gene. The V gene end was trimmed by 1 base and the J gene end by 2 bases; junction bases not matched to a gene: 4. This CDR3 is 15 amino acids long. The CDR3 sequence is CASSQAGDRQETQYF. The CDR3 bases are TGCGCCAGCAGCCAAGCCGGGGACAGACAAGAGACCCAGTACTTC.

The chain carries TRBV5-1 and TRBJ2-1; D unclear. V lost 4 bases and J lost 5, with 13 bases in between. Germline assignment: CDR1 SGHRS and CDR2 YFSETQ. This CDR3 is built from 14 residues. CDR3 DNA: TGCGCCAGCAGCACCGCATACCGCAACAATGAGCAGTTCTTC. Translating gives CASSTAYRNNEQFF.